This is a list of T cell receptor beta chains from one sample in a study of shared clonotypes between healthy human individuals. Method: immunoSEQ multiplex PCR; TCRdb's copy keeps in-frame clones and lacks some. The sample carries approximately 2,200,000 clones, around 93% recorded once. The specimen was naive CD8+ T cells from PBMCs. These TCRs come from a man aged 18 to 29 in good health. Some clones in this sample may be carry-over from other donors' samples. Each CDR3 is given without its conserved first and last residue. D genes are given only for firm matches.

d_call	j_call	v_call	cdr3_aa
NA	TRBJ1-1	TRBV28	ASSLFGGTSTEAF
NA	TRBJ2-1	TRBV29-1	SVELRYNEQF
NA	TRBJ1-2	TRBV29-1	SVMAGSYGYT
NA	TRBJ2-7	TRBV4-2	ASSQGGGALYEQY
TRBD2	TRBJ2-7	TRBV28	ASTLAGSYEQY
TRBD2	TRBJ2-7	TRBV7-8	ASSGSTTSDSSYEQY
NA	TRBJ2-3	TRBV7-9	ASRPAGEDTQY
TRBD2	TRBJ2-3	TRBV7-9	ASSLEISGSTDTQY
TRBD1	TRBJ2-7	TRBV28	ASSLSTGGSYEQY
NA	TRBJ2-3	TRBV27	ASSLGITDTQY
NA	TRBJ1-2	TRBV15	ATSSPGQLLYGYT
NA	TRBJ1-4	TRBV5-8	ASSLASQGFEKLF
NA	TRBJ2-3	TRBV7-3	ASSLIAPDTQY
NA	TRBJ1-1	TRBV9	ASSATNRVTEAF
NA	TRBJ1-5	TRBV7-2	ASSYSTVNQPQH
TRBD2	TRBJ2-5	TRBV10-3	AISDLGLAGAKETQY
NA	TRBJ2-3	TRBV28	ASSLSGASSTDTQY
TRBD2	TRBJ2-7	TRBV5-4	ASSPIPGLAGVSDYEQY
NA	TRBJ1-4	TRBV14	ASSQDLGGMLFEKLF
NA	TRBJ2-7	TRBV6-1	ASVDSGAYEQY
NA	TRBJ1-4	TRBV9	ASSVAIGGSEQELF
NA	TRBJ1-5	TRBV11-2	ASSLTTARNQPQH
NA	TRBJ2-7	TRBV9	ASSVGSPYEQY
NA	TRBJ2-7	TRBV29-1	SVRRTASYEQY
NA	TRBJ2-1	TRBV28	ASSLAGSRYNEQF
NA	TRBJ2-7	TRBV4-1	ASSQDPQVREQY
TRBD2	TRBJ2-1	TRBV11-2	ASYNRREGHEQF
NA	TRBJ2-1	TRBV2	ASSAITGRDEQF
TRBD1	TRBJ2-2	TRBV15	ATSRDWPRGLYTGELF
TRBD1	TRBJ1-5	TRBV13	ASSLGHRGGNQPQH
NA	TRBJ1-5	TRBV28	ASSLSRGNSNQPQH
TRBD1	TRBJ2-7	TRBV11-2	ASSLRGDRVYEQY
NA	TRBJ2-1	TRBV10-3	AISEFGEQF
TRBD2	TRBJ2-7	TRBV9	ASSVGLAGEQY
NA	TRBJ1-2	TRBV27	ASSRRGGALDGYT
NA	TRBJ1-1	TRBV27	ASSLVGGFGTEAF
NA	TRBJ2-7	TRBV9	ASSVGVGYEQY
TRBD2	TRBJ2-1	TRBV15	ATSGDPLAGVPDEQF